The entry below describes one TCR beta chain. 13 Jbeta primers and 60 Vbeta primers were used for the PCR. The data were produced by immunoSEQ multiplex PCR, yet TCRdb's version contains in-frame clones alone and is incomplete. In the table there are more than 95,000 clones, 60% to 85% of which are singletons. This record comes from a study of cytomegalovirus exposure and HLA in healthy donors. The CDR3 runs 16 residues. Per germline, CDR1 SGHRS and CDR2 YFSETQ. Trimming stripped 4 bases from V and 3 bases from J, with 18 bases between. The source material was PBMCs. The clonotype comes from a woman under 30 in good health and CMV-seropositive. The chain is built from TRBV5-1 and TRBJ2-3; D remains ambiguous. CDR3 DNA: TGCGCCAGCAGCGCCGGTGGAGCCCAAGGTACAGATACGCAGTATTTT. Protein product: CASSAGGAQGTDTQYF.